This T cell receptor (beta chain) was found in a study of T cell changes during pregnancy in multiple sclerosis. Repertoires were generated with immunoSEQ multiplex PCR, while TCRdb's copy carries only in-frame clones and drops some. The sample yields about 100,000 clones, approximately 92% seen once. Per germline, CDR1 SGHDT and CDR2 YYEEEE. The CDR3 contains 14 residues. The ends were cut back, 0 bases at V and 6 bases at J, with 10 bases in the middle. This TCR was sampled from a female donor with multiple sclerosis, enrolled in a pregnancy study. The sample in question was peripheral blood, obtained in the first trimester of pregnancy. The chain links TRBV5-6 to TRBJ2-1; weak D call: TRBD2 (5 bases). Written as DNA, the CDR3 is TGTGCCAGCAGCTTGGAACTAGTTTCCAATGAGCAGTTCTTC. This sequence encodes CASSLELVSNEQFF.